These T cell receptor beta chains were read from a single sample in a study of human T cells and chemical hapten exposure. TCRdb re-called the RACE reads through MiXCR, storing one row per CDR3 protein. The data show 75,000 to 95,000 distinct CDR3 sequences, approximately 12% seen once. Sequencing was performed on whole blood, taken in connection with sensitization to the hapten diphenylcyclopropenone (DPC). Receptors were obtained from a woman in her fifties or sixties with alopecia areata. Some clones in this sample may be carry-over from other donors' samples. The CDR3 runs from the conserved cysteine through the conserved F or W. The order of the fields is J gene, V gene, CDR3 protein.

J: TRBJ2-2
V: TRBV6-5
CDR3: CASSYGGQTGELFF

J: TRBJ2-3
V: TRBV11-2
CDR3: CASSWTSGFSDTQYF

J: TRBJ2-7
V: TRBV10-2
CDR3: CASSAGHISWEQYF

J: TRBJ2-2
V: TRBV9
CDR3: CASSSVGQILLAGVYTGELFF

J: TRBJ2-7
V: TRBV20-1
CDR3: CSARTGVLSYEQYF

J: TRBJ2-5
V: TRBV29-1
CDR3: CSVDRQLQETQYF

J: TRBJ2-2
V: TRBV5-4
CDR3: CASSFGVEEAGELFF

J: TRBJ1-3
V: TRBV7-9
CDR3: CASRMGYSGNTIYF

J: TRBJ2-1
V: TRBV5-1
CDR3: CASSPEAGVNEQFF

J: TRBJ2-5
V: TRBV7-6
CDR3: CASSFSAQETQYF

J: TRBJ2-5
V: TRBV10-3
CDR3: CAISEGRTQETQYF

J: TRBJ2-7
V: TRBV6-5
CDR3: CASSYFQGWQAEQYF

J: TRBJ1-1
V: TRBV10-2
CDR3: CASSERTGVMNTEAFF

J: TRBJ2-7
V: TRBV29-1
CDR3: CSVEGASYEQYF

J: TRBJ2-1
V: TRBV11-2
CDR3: CASSRGPLLEQFF

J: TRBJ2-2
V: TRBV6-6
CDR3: CASGVQTGELFF

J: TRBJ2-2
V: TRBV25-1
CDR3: CASLHRVGGELFF

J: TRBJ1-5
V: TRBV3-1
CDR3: CASSLGGQPQHF

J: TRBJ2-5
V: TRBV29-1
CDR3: CSVEDPGGTVETQYF

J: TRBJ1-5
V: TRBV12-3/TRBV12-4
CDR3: CASSLSSSNQPQHF

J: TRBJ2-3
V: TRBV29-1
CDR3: CSVGAGWADTQYF

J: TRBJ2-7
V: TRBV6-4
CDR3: CASSGPRDRGPTYEQYF

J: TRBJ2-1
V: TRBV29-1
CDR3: CSVPPGGMGNEQFF

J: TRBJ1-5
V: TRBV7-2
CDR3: CASSPTPSNQPQHF

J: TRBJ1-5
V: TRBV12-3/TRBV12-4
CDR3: CASTSGSNQPQHF

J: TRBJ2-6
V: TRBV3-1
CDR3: CASSVSGANVLTF